This T cell receptor (beta chain) was captured by sequencing in a study of T-cell memory formation after mild COVID-19. Study conclusions and caveats: SARS-CoV-2 specificity was not confirmed for second-wave clones peaking on day 37. Shrinking CD4+ clones resided mostly in CM and EM, and CD8+ ones in EMRA.

One entry per CDR3 protein, called by TCRdb with MiXCR from the 5' RACE reads. The sample holds about 350,000 distinct CDR3 sequences, roughly an eighth seen once. There are many counts of this clonotype. The antigen is undetermined. The germline CDR1 and CDR2 sequences are SGHDT and YYEEEE. V was pared by 5 bases and J by 1 base, with 7 bases of the junction left unmatched. The CDR3 has 15 amino acids. Sequencing was carried out using PBMCs or a T cell subset sorted from them (not recorded which). The chain recombines TRBV5-6 with TRBJ2-5, with 8 bases matching TRBD1. The origin of this receptor is a man between 18 and 35 years old who had mild COVID-19 (a few samples of this study predate the infection). Cell type and time point are not known. CDR3 region: CASRAGTGFQETQYF. CDR3 nucleotide sequence: TGTGCCAGCAGGGCCGGGACAGGATTCCAAGAGACCCAGTACTTC.